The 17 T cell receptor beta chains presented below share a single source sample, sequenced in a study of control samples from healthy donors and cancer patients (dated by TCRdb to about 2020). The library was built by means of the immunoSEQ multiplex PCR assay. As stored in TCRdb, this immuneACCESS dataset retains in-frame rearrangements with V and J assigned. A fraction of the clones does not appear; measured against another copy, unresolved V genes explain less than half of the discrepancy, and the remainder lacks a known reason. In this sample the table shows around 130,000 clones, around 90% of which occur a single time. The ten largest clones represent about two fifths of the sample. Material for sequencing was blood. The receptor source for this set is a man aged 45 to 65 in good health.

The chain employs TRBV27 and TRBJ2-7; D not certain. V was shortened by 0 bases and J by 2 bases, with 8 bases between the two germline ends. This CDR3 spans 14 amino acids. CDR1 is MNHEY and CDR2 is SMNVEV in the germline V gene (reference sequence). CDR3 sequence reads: CASSLSIGPYEQYF. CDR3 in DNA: TGTGCCAGCAGTTTATCGATAGGTCCCTACGAGCAGTACTTC.

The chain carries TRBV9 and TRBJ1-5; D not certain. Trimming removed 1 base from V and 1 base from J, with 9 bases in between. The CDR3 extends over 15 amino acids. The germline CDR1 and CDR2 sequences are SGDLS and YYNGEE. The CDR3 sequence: CASSVSGRSNQPQHF. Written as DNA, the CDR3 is TGTGCCAGCAGCGTATCCGGGCGGAGCAATCAGCCCCAGCATTTT.

In DNA form, the CDR3 reads TGTGCCAGTAGACCGGGAGGGCAACATTCACCCCTCCACTTT. The encoded protein is CASRPGGQHSPLHF. V and J are TRBV19 and TRBJ1-6; D gene uncertain. The CDR3 runs 14 residues. Germline-derived CDR1 and CDR2 are LNHDA and SQIVND (reference sequence). Trimming removed 6 bases at V and 8 bases at J, with 14 bases between.

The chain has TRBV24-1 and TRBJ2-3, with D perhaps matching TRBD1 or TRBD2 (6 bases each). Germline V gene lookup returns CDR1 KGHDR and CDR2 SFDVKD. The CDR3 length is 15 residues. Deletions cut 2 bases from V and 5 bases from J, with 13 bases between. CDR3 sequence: CATSDWDGGEDTQYF. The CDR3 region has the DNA TGTGCCACCAGTGATTGGGACGGGGGCGAAGATACGCAGTATTTT.

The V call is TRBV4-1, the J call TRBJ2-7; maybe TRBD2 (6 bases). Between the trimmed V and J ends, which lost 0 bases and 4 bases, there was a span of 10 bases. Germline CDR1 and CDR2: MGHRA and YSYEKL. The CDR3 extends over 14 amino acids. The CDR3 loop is CASSQEEREYEQYF. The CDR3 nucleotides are TGCGCCAGCAGCCAAGAAGAACGGGAGTACGAGCAGTACTTC.

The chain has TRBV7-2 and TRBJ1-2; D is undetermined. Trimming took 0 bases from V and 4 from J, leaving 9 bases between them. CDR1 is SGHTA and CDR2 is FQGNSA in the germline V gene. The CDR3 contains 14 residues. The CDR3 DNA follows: TGTGCCAGCAGCTTAGCCGGCAGGATCTATGGCTACACCTTC. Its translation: CASSLAGRIYGYTF.

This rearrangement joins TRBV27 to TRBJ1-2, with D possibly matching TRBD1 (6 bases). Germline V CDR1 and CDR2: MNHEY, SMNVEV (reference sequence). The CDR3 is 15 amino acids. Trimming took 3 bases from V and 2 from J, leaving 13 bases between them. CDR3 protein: CASSFQDSVNYGYTF. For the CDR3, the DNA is TGTGCCAGCAGTTTCCAGGACAGTGTAAACTATGGCTACACCTTC.

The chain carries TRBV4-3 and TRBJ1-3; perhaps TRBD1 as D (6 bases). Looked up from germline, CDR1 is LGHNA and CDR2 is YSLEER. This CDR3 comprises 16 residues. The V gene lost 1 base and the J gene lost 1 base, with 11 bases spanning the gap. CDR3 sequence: CASSQARGRSGNTIYF. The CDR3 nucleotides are TGCGCCAGCAGCCAAGCCAGGGGAAGGTCTGGAAACACCATATATTTT.

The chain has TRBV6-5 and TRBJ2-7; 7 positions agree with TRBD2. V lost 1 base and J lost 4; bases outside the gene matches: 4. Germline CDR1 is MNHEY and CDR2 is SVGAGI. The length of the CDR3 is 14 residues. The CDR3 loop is CASSYYGGEYEQYF. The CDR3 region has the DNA TGTGCCAGCAGTTACTATGGGGGGGAGTACGAGCAGTACTTC.

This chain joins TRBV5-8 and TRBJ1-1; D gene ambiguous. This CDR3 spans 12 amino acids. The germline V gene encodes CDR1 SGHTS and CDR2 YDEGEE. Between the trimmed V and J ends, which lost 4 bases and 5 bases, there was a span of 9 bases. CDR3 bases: TGTGCCAGCAGCCTCCTAAGGACTGAAGCTTTCTTT. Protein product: CASSLLRTEAFF.

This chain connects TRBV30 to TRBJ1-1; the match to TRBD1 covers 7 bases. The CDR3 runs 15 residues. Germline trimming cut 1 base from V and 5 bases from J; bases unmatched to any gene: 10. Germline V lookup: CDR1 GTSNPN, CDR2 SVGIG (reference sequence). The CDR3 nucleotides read TGTGCCTGGAGTGCCCCAAGACAGGGTGGTACTGAAGCTTTCTTT. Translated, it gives CAWSAPRQGGTEAFF.

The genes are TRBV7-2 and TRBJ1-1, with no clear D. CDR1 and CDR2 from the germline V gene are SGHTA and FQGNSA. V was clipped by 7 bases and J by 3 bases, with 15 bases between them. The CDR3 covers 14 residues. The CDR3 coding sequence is TGTGCCAGCACCTCCCAAAACACTTACACTGAAGCTTTCTTT. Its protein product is CASTSQNTYTEAFF. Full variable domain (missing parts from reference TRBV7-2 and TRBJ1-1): GAGVSQSPSNKVTEKGKDVELRCDPISGHTALYWYRQSLGQGLEFLIYFQGNSAPDKSGLPSDRFSAERTGGSVSTLTIQRTQQEDSAVYLCASTSQNTYTEAFFGQGTRLTVV.

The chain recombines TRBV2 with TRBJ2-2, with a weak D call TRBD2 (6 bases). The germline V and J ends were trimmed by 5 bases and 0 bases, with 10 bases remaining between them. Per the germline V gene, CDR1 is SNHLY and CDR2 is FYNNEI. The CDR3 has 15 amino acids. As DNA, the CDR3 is TGTGCCAGCAGTTGGACGGGGGCGAACACCGGGGAGCTGTTTTTT. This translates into CASSWTGANTGELFF.

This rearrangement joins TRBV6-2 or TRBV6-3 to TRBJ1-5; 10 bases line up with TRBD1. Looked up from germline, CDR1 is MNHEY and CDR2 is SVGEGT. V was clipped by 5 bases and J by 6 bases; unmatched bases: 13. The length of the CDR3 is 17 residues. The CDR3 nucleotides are TGTGCCAGCAGTCCGATTATTGGGACAGGGGAGACTCAGCCCCAGCATTTT. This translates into CASSPIIGTGETQPQHF.

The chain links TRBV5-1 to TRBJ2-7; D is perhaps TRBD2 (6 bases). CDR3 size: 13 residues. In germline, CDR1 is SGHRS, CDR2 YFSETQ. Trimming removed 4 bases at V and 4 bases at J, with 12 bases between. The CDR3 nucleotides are TGCGCCAGCAGCCAGGGAGGCTCATACGAGCAGTACTTC. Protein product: CASSQGGSYEQYF.

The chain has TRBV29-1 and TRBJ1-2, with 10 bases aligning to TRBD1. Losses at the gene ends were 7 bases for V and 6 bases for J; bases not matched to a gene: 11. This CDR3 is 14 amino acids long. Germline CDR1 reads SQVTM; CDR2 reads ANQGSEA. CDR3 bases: TGCAGCGCTCGCGCCGGCGGGACAGGGGATGGCTACACCTTC. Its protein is CSARAGGTGDGYTF.

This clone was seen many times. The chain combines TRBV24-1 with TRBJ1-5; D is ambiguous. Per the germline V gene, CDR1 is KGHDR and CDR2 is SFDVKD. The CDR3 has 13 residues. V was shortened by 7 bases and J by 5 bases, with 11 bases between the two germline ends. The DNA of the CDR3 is TGTGCCACCAGCCGGGGAAGCTATCAGCCCCAGCATTTT. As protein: CATSRGSYQPQHF.